This TCR beta chain was retrieved from a study of T-cell reconstitution after alpha-beta-depleted transplantation in children. For this clonotype: This may arise from a read error, as a much more abundant clone is one base away.

Unique molecular identifiers featured in how the TCRbeta library was prepared. Via MiXCR, TCRdb re-called the PCR reads, giving one row per CDR3 protein. The top ten clones hold about 7% of a sample with around 93,000 distinct CDR3 sequences, approximately 9.2% of them seen once. The germline gives CDR1 KGHSH, CDR2 LQKENI. The CDR3 sequence is 13 residues long. The rearrangement links TRBV18 to TRBJ1-5; 7 nucleotides match TRBD1. The receptor was derived from a human donor who donated a stem cell graft to a child with congenital amegakaryocytic thrombocytopenia. Sequenced material: PBMCs from the stem cell graft donor, taken from the stem cell graft. The CDR3 region has the DNA TGTGCCACCTCACAGGGGAGCAATCAGCCCCAGCATTTT. The encoded protein is CATSQGSNQPQHF.